One sample yielded the 18 T cell receptor beta chains listed below, sequenced in a study of glioma-infiltrating T cells. TCR alpha and beta CDR3 regions were amplified from RNA using iRepertoire nested multiplex PCR. TCRdb reprocessed the multiplex PCR reads with MiXCR, giving one entry per CDR3 protein. This sample has under 200,000 distinct CDR3 sequences; around 40% occur once, and the top ten carry around 4.9%. The material sequenced was glioma tissue, nonneoplastic brain tissue, or PBMCs (not recorded which). Receptor source: a human donor with low-grade glioma or glioblastoma, undergoing nonglioma brain surgery, or in good health (not recorded which).

There are many counts of this clonotype. This chain joins TRBV2 and TRBJ1-1; D not certain. Trimming left V 5 bases short and J 1 base short, with 8 bases between. The CDR3 has 13 amino acids. Germline CDR1 reads SNHLY; CDR2 reads FYNNEI. The CDR3: CASSQDSNTEAFF. The DNA for the CDR3 is TGTGCCAGCAGTCAGGATTCGAACACTGAAGCTTTCTTT.

In its sample, this clonotype was seen many times. The chain links TRBV10-3 to TRBJ1-3, with D perhaps matching TRBD1 (5 bases). This CDR3 has 16 residues. The germline V gene has CDR1 ENHRY and CDR2 SYGVKD. V was shortened by 6 bases and J by 5 bases, with 20 bases between the two germline ends. CDR3 DNA sequence: TGTGCCATCAGAGGAGAGACAGCACAAGTGCGAAACACCATATATTTT. Translation gives CAIRGETAQVRNTIYF.

This clonotype was seen many times. The chain employs TRBV20-1 and TRBJ1-5, with 7 nucleotides matching TRBD1. This CDR3 comprises 15 residues. From germline, CDR1 is DFQATT and CDR2 SNEGSKA (reference sequence). With 3 bases clipped from V and 2 bases from J, the junction kept 7 bases outside the gene matches. The DNA for the CDR3 is TGCAGTGCTAGTGCGAGGGGGCGCGGCAATCAGCCCCAGCATTTT. Its translation: CSASARGRGNQPQHF.

A remark on this clonotype: A read error may be the cause here, since a much bigger clone is one base away. V gene TRBV6-9 combines with J gene TRBJ1-2, with a weak D call TRBD1 (5 bases). The CDR3 contains 14 residues. CDR1 is MNHGY and CDR2 is SVAAGI in the germline V gene. V lost 4 bases, J lost 8 bases, and 17 bases lay in between. For the CDR3, the DNA is TGTGCCAGCAGTTCCCAAAAGGGGTTAAGGGGCTACACCTTC. The encoded protein is CASSSQKGLRGYTF.

A note on this clonotype: A much larger clone lies one base from this, so it may be a read error. The chain couples TRBV20-1 to TRBJ1-1, with D maybe TRBD1 (6 bases). CDR1 and CDR2 from the germline V gene are DFQATT and SNEGSKA (reference sequence). The CDR3 contains 16 residues. The CDR3 nucleotides are TGCTGTGCTAGTTACTTACAGGGATGGATGAACACTGAAGCTTTCTTT. Translation: CCASYLQGWMNTEAFF.

Many counts were recorded for this clonotype. The J gene is TRBJ1-5, the V gene TRBV28, with D uncertain. Trimming shortened V by 2 bases and J by 3 bases, and 11 bases separated the two germline ends. CDR1 and CDR2 (germline): MDHEN, SYDVKM. The CDR3 has 15 amino acids. This chain's CDR3 is CASSLQATSNQPQHF. CDR3 sequence (DNA): TGTGCCAGCAGTTTACAGGCGACCTCCAATCAGCCCCAGCATTTT.

This clonotype appeared a single time. This may stem from a read error, because a much larger clone lies one nucleotide away. The rearrangement links TRBV2 to TRBJ1-5, with D unresolved. Germline V CDR1 and CDR2: SNHLY, FYNNEI. V lost 6 bases and J lost 5, with 8 bases in between. The CDR3 totals 12 residues. As DNA, the CDR3 is TGTGCCAGCAGAATGTGGGATCAGCCCCAGCATTTT. Translated, it gives CASRMWDQPQHF.

J is TRBJ1-2 and V is TRBV7-2; TRBD1 matches at 7 bases. This CDR3 comprises 16 residues. J was trimmed by 4 bases and V by 6 bases; bases with no gene match: 14. Germline loops: CDR1 SGHTA, CDR2 FQGNSA. The CDR3 bases are TGTGCCAGCAGACAAGGGACAGCCCGGGAGGGCTATGGCTACACCTTC. It specifies CASRQGTAREGYGYTF.

This clonotype occurred many times. The gene calls are TRBV20-1 and TRBJ2-3; D gene unclear. Looked up from germline, CDR1 is DFQATT and CDR2 is SNEGSKA (reference sequence). CDR3 size: 14 residues. Trimming took off 5 bases at V and 2 bases at J, with 14 bases between the two ends. In nucleotides, the CDR3 is TGCAGTGCTTACCTCAGGTCAGCCACAGATACGCAGTATTTT. It codes for CSAYLRSATDTQYF.

Note on this clonotype: A much larger clone sits a single nucleotide away, making a read error possible. The chain recombines TRBV27 with TRBJ2-5; D call uncertain. Germline CDR1 is MNHEY and CDR2 is SMNVEV (reference sequence). V was clipped by 2 bases and J by 3 bases, with 7 bases between them. CDR3 length: 13 residues. The CDR3 sequence: CASSLSEEETQYF. The DNA of the CDR3 is TGTGCCAGCAGTTTAAGTGAGGAAGAGACCCAGTACTTC.

This sequence joins TRBV5-4 and TRBJ1-5; no firm D call. The germline V gene encodes CDR1 SGHNT and CDR2 YYREEE (reference sequence). The CDR3 has 15 amino acids. The V end was cut by 4 bases, the J end by 5 bases, with 16 bases between. CDR3 in amino acids: CASSQERAIDQPQHF. CDR3 nucleotides: TGTGCCAGCAGCCAAGAACGTGCCATCGATCAGCCCCAGCATTTT.

This clonotype ranks as medium-sized (0.01 to 0.1%). The chain employs TRBV20-1 and TRBJ2-7; 11 bases are a match to TRBD2. The V and J ends lost 5 bases and 5 bases, in that order; junction bases with no gene match: 14. The CDR3 spans 16 residues. CDR1 is DFQATT and CDR2 is SNEGSKA in the germline V gene (reference sequence). DNA of the CDR3: TGCAGTGCTCAGCCCCCGACTAGCGGGAACGGGGACGAGCAGTACTTC. Encoded protein: CSAQPPTSGNGDEQYF.

As regards this clonotype: This may be a read error: a much more frequent sequence differs by one nucleotide. The CDR3 region is CASSTRAANSHLHF. In DNA, the CDR3 is TGTGCCAGCAGCACTAGGGCCGCCAATTCACACCTCCACTTT. This sequence joins TRBV7-2 and TRBJ1-6, with D unclear. In germline, CDR1 is SGHTA, CDR2 FQGNSA. The CDR3 is made up of 14 amino acids.

This clonotype was recorded only once. V and J are TRBV5-1 and TRBJ2-1, with TRBD2 matching 8 bases. The J segment lost 6 bases and the V segment lost 0 bases, leaving 11 bases of the junction unmatched. Germline values: CDR1 SGHRS, CDR2 YFSETQ. The CDR3 covers 17 residues. This CDR3 reads CASSLEPLGLASNEQFF. The CDR3, as DNA: TGCGCCAGCAGCTTGGAACCTTTAGGACTAGCCTCCAATGAGCAGTTCTTC.

Of note for this clonotype: One end of the junction varies from germline; a read error may be responsible. This rearrangement joins TRBV11-2 to TRBJ2-7, with D possibly being TRBD2 (6 bases). Germline CDR1 is SGHAT and CDR2 is FQNNGV. The CDR3 covers 16 residues. The CDR3: CASSLGFAGSSYEKYF. As DNA, the CDR3 is TGTGCCAGCAGCTTAGGGTTTGCGGGGAGCTCCTACGAGAAGTACTTC.

The sample holds many counts of this clonotype. V gene TRBV6-1 combines with J gene TRBJ2-7; D possibly corresponds to TRBD1 (5 bases). V was pared by 4 bases and J by 6 bases, with 13 bases between. CDR3 length: 13 amino acids. Germline V lookup: CDR1 MNHNS, CDR2 SASEGT. This CDR3 reads CASSADSLSEQYF. The CDR3 bases are TGTGCCAGCAGTGCCGACAGCCTGAGCGAGCAGTACTTC.

Note on this clonotype: A much bigger clone sits one base away, suggesting this may be a read error. This chain links TRBV2 with TRBJ1-5; no firm D call. The CDR3 has 14 residues. Trimming removed 5 bases from V and 1 base from J, with 9 bases in between. Germline CDR1 SNHLY, CDR2 FYNNEI. The CDR3 here is CASSSQRSNQPQHF. The CDR3 nucleotides are TGTGCCAGCAGTTCACAGCGGAGCAATCAGCCCCAGCATTTT.

J is TRBJ1-5 and V is TRBV4-2, with 8 bases aligning to TRBD1. This CDR3 is built from 17 residues. Germline loops: CDR1 LGHNA, CDR2 YNFKEQ. The ends lost 1 base at V and 3 bases at J; junction bases unmatched: 8. The CDR3 DNA is TGTGCCAGCAGCCAAGCCGCGGCAGGGGGCAACAATCAGCCCCAGCATTTT. It codes for CASSQAAAGGNNQPQHF.